One and the same sample provided the 26 T cell receptor beta chains below, sequenced in a study of human T cells and chemical hapten exposure. TCRdb ran MiXCR on the 5' RACE reads and lists one entry per CDR3 protein. The sample lists 110,000 or so distinct CDR3 sequences; 19% were seen once. From whole blood left unfractionated, total RNA was extracted. The receptors originated from a human donor in good health.

V and J are TRBV28 and TRBJ1-4; 9 nucleotides align to TRBD1. This CDR3 is 17 amino acids long. Germline assignment: CDR1 MDHEN and CDR2 SYDVKM. Germline trimming cut 6 bases from V and 0 bases from J; bases unmatched to any gene: 8. The CDR3 is CASSPGQGMPTNEKLFF. The CDR3 DNA reads as TGTGCCAGCAGCCCGGGACAGGGCATGCCAACTAATGAAAAACTGTTTTTT.

This clonotype was counted between two and nine times. This chain uses TRBV5-1 with TRBJ2-3, with D possibly being TRBD1 (6 bases). V was cut by 3 bases and J by 3 bases, with 11 bases left in between. Germline-derived CDR1 and CDR2 are SGHRS and YFSETQ. The CDR3 is 14 residues long. The CDR3 nucleotides read TGCGCCAGCAGCTCCTACGACAGGACAGATACGCAGTATTTT. It yields the protein CASSSYDRTDTQYF.

The CDR3 spells CASSPDRGGTDTQYF. CDR3 sequence (DNA): TGTGCCAGCAGTCCCGACAGGGGTGGCACAGATACGCAGTATTTT. The chain employs TRBV12-3 or TRBV12-4 and TRBJ2-3, with 8 bases fitting TRBD1. V was clipped by 5 bases and J by 1 base; unmatched bases: 5. The CDR3 is 15 residues long.

This rearrangement joins TRBV28 to TRBJ2-3; perhaps D is TRBD1 or TRBD2 (6 bases each). The CDR3 contains 15 residues. V was shortened by 3 bases and J by 6 bases, with 16 bases between the two germline ends. Germline V gene sequence: CDR1 MDHEN, CDR2 SYDVKM. The CDR3 region is CASSFGGQLADTQYF. The CDR3 nucleotides are TGTGCCAGCAGTTTCGGGGGCCAACTAGCTGATACGCAGTATTTT.

V and J are TRBV2 and TRBJ1-4, with D possibly being TRBD1 (5 bases). Trimming shortened V by 7 bases and J by 0 bases, and 12 bases separated the two germline ends. This CDR3 has 15 residues. CDR1 and CDR2 from the germline V gene are SNHLY and FYNNEI. The CDR3 nucleotides are TGTGCCAGCACCCGACGGGACGCAACTAATGAAAAACTGTTTTTT. This codes for CASTRRDATNEKLFF.

The chain couples TRBV3-1 to TRBJ2-3, with TRBD2 as a possible D gene (6 bases). Germline-derived CDR1 and CDR2 are LGHDT and YNNKEL (reference sequence). This CDR3 is built from 15 residues. V was shortened by 1 base and J by 5 bases, with 13 bases between the two germline ends. Here the CDR3 DNA reads TGTGCCAGCAGCCAAGTACCCGGGACTCAAGATACGCAGTATTTT. Translated: CASSQVPGTQDTQYF.

This chain uses TRBV29-1 with TRBJ1-1; D is unclear. The V gene's germline CDR1 is SQVTM and CDR2 ANQGSEA. V lost 6 bases, J lost 4 bases, and 9 bases lay in between. This CDR3 is 11 amino acids long. CDR3 sequence (DNA): TGCAGCGTGGAACAAGTCACTGAAGCTTTCTTT. Translating gives CSVEQVTEAFF.

This clonotype was detected many times. V usage is TRBV5-4 and J usage is TRBJ2-7; 9 positions agree with TRBD1. CDR3 length equals 14 residues. CDR1 is SGHNT, CDR2 YYREEE, per germline (reference sequence). J lost 7 bases, V lost 3 bases, and 8 bases had no gene match. CDR3: CASSSEQGAAEQYF. As DNA, the CDR3 is TGTGCCAGCAGCTCTGAACAGGGGGCGGCGGAGCAGTACTTC. The full variable domain, rest sourced from reference TRBV5-4 and TRBJ2-7, is ETGVTQSPTHLIKTRGQQVTLRCSSQSGHNTVSWYQQALGQGPQFIFQYYREEENGRGNFPPRFSGLQFPNYSSELNVNALELDDSALYLCASSSEQGAAEQYFGPGTRLTVT.

At least ten counts were recorded for this clonotype. The rearrangement links TRBV28 to TRBJ1-2; 9 nucleotides align to TRBD1. The CDR3 sequence is 13 residues long. From germline, CDR1 is MDHEN and CDR2 SYDVKM. With V trimmed by 7 bases and J by 5 bases, 5 bases remained unmatched. This CDR3 reads CASTWTGDYGYTF. CDR3 nucleotide sequence: TGTGCCAGCACCTGGACAGGGGATTATGGCTACACCTTC.

This clonotype was detected a few times. V usage is TRBV27 and J usage is TRBJ2-2; either TRBD1 or TRBD2 may fit D (5 bases each). CDR1 and CDR2 from the germline V gene are MNHEY and SMNVEV (reference sequence). This CDR3 spans 18 amino acids. The V gene lost 6 bases and the J gene lost 1 base, with 21 bases spanning the gap. The DNA of the CDR3 is TGTGCCAGCAGCTTTGGAACCCCCGTTGGGGGGAACACCGGGGAGCTGTTTTTT. Translating gives CASSFGTPVGGNTGELFF.

The J gene is TRBJ2-7, the V gene TRBV5-1, with D possibly being TRBD2 (5 bases). Trimming left V 4 bases short and J 5 bases short, with 10 bases between. Germline V CDR1 and CDR2: SGHRS, YFSETQ. The CDR3 consists of 12 residues. The CDR3 reads CASSASQHEQYF. The CDR3 nucleotides read TGCGCCAGCAGCGCTAGCCAGCACGAGCAGTACTTC.

This clonotype has a handful of counts. The chain combines TRBV20-1 with TRBJ1-4, with D unresolved. V was trimmed by 5 bases and J by 3 bases, leaving 10 bases between them. The CDR3 sequence is 13 residues long. From germline, CDR1 is DFQATT and CDR2 SNEGSKA (reference sequence). In DNA form, the CDR3 reads TGCAGTGCTCAGACCCCGCCTAATGAAAAACTGTTTTTT. It yields the protein CSAQTPPNEKLFF.

There are a few counts of this clonotype. This chain connects TRBV18 to TRBJ2-1; 9 positions agree with TRBD1. Germline V gene lookup returns CDR1 KGHSH and CDR2 LQKENI. The CDR3 is 12 amino acids. The junction had 7 bases not matched to a gene; V was cut back by 3 bases and J by 16 bases. The CDR3: CASSPDRDRDFF. The CDR3 nucleotides are TGTGCCAGCTCACCCGACCGGGACAGGGATTTCTTC.

This clonotype was recorded a few times. The chain is built from TRBV4-1 and TRBJ2-7; the D is unclear. This CDR3 contains 15 residues. Germline-derived CDR1 and CDR2 are MGHRA and YSYEKL. V lost 0 bases and J 2 bases, leaving 11 bases between the germline ends. The CDR3 bases are TGCGCCAGCAGCCAAGAAACCCAGGTAGCCTACGAGCAGTACTTC. Translated: CASSQETQVAYEQYF.

This clonotype was picked up a small number of times. This chain joins TRBV7-2 and TRBJ2-3, with 13 bases aligning to TRBD2. The CDR3 has 18 residues. Germline V gene lookup returns CDR1 SGHTA and CDR2 FQGNSA. J was trimmed by 9 bases and V by 5 bases; bases with no gene match: 17. The CDR3 loop reads CASSPGGPGTSGKLTQYF. The CDR3 nucleotides are TGTGCCAGCAGCCCCGGGGGGCCCGGGACTAGCGGGAAGCTGACGCAGTATTTT. The whole variable domain, remainder taken from reference TRBV7-2 and TRBJ2-3, is GAGVSQSPSNKVTEKGKDVELRCDPISGHTALYWYRQSLGQGLEFLIYFQGNSAPDKSGLPSDRFSAERTGGSVSTLTIQRTQQEDSAVYLCASSPGGPGTSGKLTQYFGPGTRLTVL.

This sequence joins TRBV18 and TRBJ1-1; a possible D gene is TRBD1 (5 bases). CDR1 and CDR2 from the germline V gene are KGHSH and LQKENI. V lost 3 bases, J lost 2 bases, and 10 bases lay in between. The length of the CDR3 is 14 residues. The DNA of the CDR3 is TGTGCCAGCTCACCGGACAAGGGTAACACTGAAGCTTTCTTT. Its protein product is CASSPDKGNTEAFF.

This clonotype has only a few counts. The chain combines TRBV20-1 with TRBJ2-1, with no clear D. The CDR3 covers 14 residues. Germline CDR1 DFQATT, CDR2 SNEGSKA (reference sequence). Trimming left V 5 bases short and J 6 bases short, with 17 bases between. The CDR3 reads CSAARRSSSNEQFF. In DNA, the CDR3 is TGCAGTGCTGCCAGGCGGTCAAGTTCCAATGAGCAGTTCTTC.

This clonotype has only a few counts. V gene TRBV7-2 combines with J gene TRBJ2-1; the match to TRBD2 covers 9 bases. V shed 4 bases and J 2 bases; nucleotides not matched to a gene: 6. Germline V gives CDR1 SGHTA, CDR2 FQGNSA. The CDR3 is 16 residues long. In DNA form, the CDR3 reads TGTGCCAGCAGCTATGGCGGGGGGGGGGCCTACAATGAGCAGTTCTTC. Protein product: CASSYGGGGAYNEQFF. The whole variable domain, filled in from reference TRBV7-2 and TRBJ2-1, reads GAGVSQSPSNKVTEKGKDVELRCDPISGHTALYWYRQSLGQGLEFLIYFQGNSAPDKSGLPSDRFSAERTGGSVSTLTIQRTQQEDSAVYLCASSYGGGGAYNEQFFGPGTRLTVL.

V is TRBV19 and J is TRBJ2-3; D is possibly TRBD2 (6 bases). This CDR3 is 14 amino acids long. Trimming cost V 9 bases and J 2 bases, with 15 bases left between them. The germline V gene has CDR1 LNHDA and CDR2 SQIVND (reference sequence). CDR3 sequence (DNA): TGTGCCAGCGCCACCGGGGGACCCACAGATACGCAGTATTTT. It codes for CASATGGPTDTQYF.

This chain uses TRBV10-1 with TRBJ2-7; D is perhaps TRBD2 (5 bases). V gave up 6 bases and J gave up 7 bases, with 19 bases separating them. The germline V gene encodes CDR1 WNHNN and CDR2 SYGVQD (reference sequence). The CDR3 totals 14 residues. DNA for the CDR3: TGCGCCAGCAGAGAAGGGATACCCGGAGGAGAGCAGTACTTC. This sequence encodes CASREGIPGGEQYF.

The table lists this clonotype with a count of one. The chain joins TRBV7-9 to TRBJ2-7; no firm D call. The CDR3 is 14 amino acids. Germline V CDR1 and CDR2: SEHNR, FQNEAQ (reference sequence). V gave up 2 bases and J gave up 0 bases, with 8 bases separating them. The CDR3 loop reads CASSLTSDSYEQYF. CDR3 DNA: TGTGCCAGCAGCTTAACGTCAGACTCCTACGAGCAGTACTTC.

The rearrangement joins TRBV4-1 to TRBJ2-1; maybe TRBD1 (7 bases). CDR1 and CDR2 (germline): MGHRA, YSYEKL. This CDR3 is built from 14 residues. Trimming left V 6 bases short and J 7 bases short, with 16 bases between. This CDR3 reads CASRGGTRGNEQFF. The DNA for the CDR3 is TGCGCCAGCAGGGGAGGAACCAGGGGGAATGAGCAGTTCTTC.

The gene calls are TRBV19 and TRBJ2-3, with D tentatively TRBD1 (6 bases). The ends were cut back, 6 bases at V and 2 bases at J, with 21 bases in the middle. The germline V gene encodes CDR1 LNHDA and CDR2 SQIVND (reference sequence). This CDR3 has 17 amino acids. CDR3 in amino acids: CASRDYRDPRLTDTQYF. The DNA of the CDR3 is TGTGCCAGTAGAGATTACAGGGACCCGAGGCTCACAGATACGCAGTATTTT.

This clonotype appeared a few times. J is TRBJ2-3 and V is TRBV7-9; D may match TRBD1 or TRBD2 (5 bases each). CDR1 is SEHNR, CDR2 FQNEAQ, per germline (reference sequence). CDR3 length: 13 amino acids. Trimming shortened V by 5 bases and J by 14 bases, and 20 bases separated the two germline ends. The CDR3 here is CASSTRRMDGAYF. For the CDR3, the DNA is TGTGCCAGCAGCACTCGAAGGATGGACGGGGCGTATTTT.

The chain couples TRBV5-1 to TRBJ1-4; tentatively, D is TRBD1 (5 bases). The V end was cut by 4 bases, the J end by 3 bases, with 16 bases between. Germline assignment: CDR1 SGHRS and CDR2 YFSETQ. The CDR3 has 16 amino acids. Written as DNA, the CDR3 is TGCGCCAGCAGCCCGGCGGGGGATCGCCCTAATGAAAAACTGTTTTTT. This gives the protein CASSPAGDRPNEKLFF.

This clonotype has more than one count but fewer than ten. This sequence joins TRBV29-1 and TRBJ2-3; D may correspond to TRBD1 or TRBD2 (5 bases each). The CDR3 contains 13 residues. V was pared by 4 bases and J by 4 bases, with 12 bases between. Germline V CDR1 and CDR2: SQVTM, ANQGSEA. The DNA for the CDR3 is TGCAGCGTTGGGGGACGGAGTTCAGATACGCAGTATTTT. Its protein product is CSVGGRSSDTQYF.